This TCR beta chain is from a study of T-cell memory formation after mild COVID-19. Overall study context: Largely, the TCR clusters proved donor specific.

TCRdb analysed the 5' RACE reads with MiXCR anew, one entry per CDR3 protein. Here the sample spans fewer than 450,000 distinct CDR3 sequences, 20% to 25% being singletons. Whole-study results and caveats: Most CD4+ clones that shrank were in CM and EM, while CD8+ ones turned up in EMRA. Clones contracting over day 15 to 85 were CD4/CD8 balanced, with later expanders leaning CD4+. Memory cells collected pre-infection included some clones that later responded, suggesting cross-reactive memory joined.

Trimming stripped 1 base from V and 5 bases from J, with 6 bases between. Germline CDR1 LNHDA, CDR2 SQIVND (reference sequence). The CDR3 contains 13 residues. This clonotype was detected a few times. What it recognizes is unknown. The genes are TRBV19 and TRBJ1-5; D unclear. Input material: PBMCs or a T cell subset sorted from them (not recorded which). This TCR was recovered from an adult woman who had mild COVID-19 (a few samples of this study predate the infection). Cell type and time point are not known. In DNA, the CDR3 is TGTGCCAGTAGTATAGCACGGGATCAGCCCCAGCATTTT. Its protein is CASSIARDQPQHF.